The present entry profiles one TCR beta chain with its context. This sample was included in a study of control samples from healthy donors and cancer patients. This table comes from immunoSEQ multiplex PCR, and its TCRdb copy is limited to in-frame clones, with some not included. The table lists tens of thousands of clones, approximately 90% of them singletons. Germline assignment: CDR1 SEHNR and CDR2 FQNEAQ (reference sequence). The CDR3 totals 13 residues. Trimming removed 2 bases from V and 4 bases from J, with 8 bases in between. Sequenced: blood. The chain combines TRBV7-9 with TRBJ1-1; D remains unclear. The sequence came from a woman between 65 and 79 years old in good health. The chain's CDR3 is CASSLPPSTEAFF. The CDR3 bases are TGTGCCAGCAGCTTACCCCCCTCCACTGAAGCTTTCTTT.